The source of this T cell receptor (beta chain) is a study of identical twins. Template switching created a universal primer site, and the cDNA included unique molecular identifiers. From the 5' RACE reads, TCRdb called clonotypes with MiXCR, one entry per CDR3 protein. The repertoire includes hundreds of thousands of distinct CDR3 sequences, 24% of them detected once, and roughly 3% sits in the top ten. Each donor (without exception) was a healthy Caucasian. Per the germline V gene, CDR1 is SGHTA and CDR2 is FQGNSA. Trimming removed 3 bases from V and 3 bases from J, with 18 bases in between. The CDR3 is 17 residues long. The sample also formed part of further work on T cells expressing NK-cell markers. This second report adds: An anti-gamma-delta TCR antibody confined sorting to alpha-beta TCR T cells across several of the experiments.

Sequenced: CD4+ T cells sorted from blood. The J gene is TRBJ2-4, the V gene TRBV7-2; weak D call: TRBD2 (6 bases). The sequence derives from a woman aged 18-29 years in good health. CDR3 in amino acids: CASSFTPRGSGKNIQYF. CDR3 DNA sequence: TGTGCCAGCAGCTTTACCCCTCGTGGTAGCGGCAAAAACATTCAGTACTTC. Full variable domain (outside the CDR3, taken from reference TRBV7-2 and TRBJ2-4): GAGVSQSPSNKVTEKGKDVELRCDPISGHTALYWYRQSLGQGLEFLIYFQGNSAPDKSGLPSDRFSAERTGGSVSTLTIQRTQQEDSAVYLCASSFTPRGSGKNIQYFGAGTRLSVL.